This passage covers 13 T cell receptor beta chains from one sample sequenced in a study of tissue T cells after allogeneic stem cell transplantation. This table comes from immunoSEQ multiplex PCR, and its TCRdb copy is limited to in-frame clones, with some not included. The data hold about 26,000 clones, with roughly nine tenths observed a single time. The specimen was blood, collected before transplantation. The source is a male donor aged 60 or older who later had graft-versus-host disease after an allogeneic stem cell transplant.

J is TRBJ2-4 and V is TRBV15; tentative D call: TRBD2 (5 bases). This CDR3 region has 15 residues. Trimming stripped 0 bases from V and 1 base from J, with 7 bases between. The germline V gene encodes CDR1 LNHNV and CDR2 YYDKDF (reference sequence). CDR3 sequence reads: CATSRDREAKNIQYF. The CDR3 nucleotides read TGTGCCACCAGCAGAGATAGGGAGGCCAAAAACATTCAGTACTTC.

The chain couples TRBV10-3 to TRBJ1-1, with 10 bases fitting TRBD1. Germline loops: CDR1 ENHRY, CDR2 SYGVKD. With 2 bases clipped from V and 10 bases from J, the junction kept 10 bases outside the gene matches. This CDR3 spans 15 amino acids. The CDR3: CAISEGGGTGASAFF. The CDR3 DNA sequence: TGTGCCATCAGTGAGGGAGGGGGGACAGGGGCGTCAGCTTTCTTT.

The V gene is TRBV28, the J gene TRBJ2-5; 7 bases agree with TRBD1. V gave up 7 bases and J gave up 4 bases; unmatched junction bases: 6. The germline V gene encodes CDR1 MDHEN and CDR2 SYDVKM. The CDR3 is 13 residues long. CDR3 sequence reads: CASTVQGIETQYF. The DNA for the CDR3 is TGTGCCAGCACTGTACAGGGGATAGAGACCCAGTACTTC. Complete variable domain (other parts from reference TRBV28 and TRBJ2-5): DVKVTQSSRYLVKRTGEKVFLECVQDMDHENMFWYRQDPGLGLRLIYFSYDVKMKEKGDIPEGYSVSREKKERFSLILESASTNQTSMYLCASTVQGIETQYFGPGTRLLVL.

CDR3 protein: CASSLGYGLPNYGYTF. CDR3 in DNA: TGTGCCAGCAGTTTAGGGTATGGACTCCCGAACTATGGCTACACCTTC. The chain links TRBV27 to TRBJ1-2; D remains ambiguous. CDR1 is MNHEY and CDR2 is SMNVEV in the germline V gene (reference sequence). V lost 2 bases and J 2 bases, leaving 15 bases between the germline ends. The CDR3 has 16 amino acids.

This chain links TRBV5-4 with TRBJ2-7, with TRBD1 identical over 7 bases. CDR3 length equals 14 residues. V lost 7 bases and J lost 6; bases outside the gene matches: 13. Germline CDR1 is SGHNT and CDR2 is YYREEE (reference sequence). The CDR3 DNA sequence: TGTGCCAGCGGTTCACAGGGGAATCTACGCGAGCAGTACTTC. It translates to CASGSQGNLREQYF.

Here the CDR3 DNA reads TGTGCCCACTCGGTTCGGTCTTTGAACACCGGGGAGCTGTTTTTT. It codes for CAHSVRSLNTGELFF. The chain has TRBV30 and TRBJ2-2; D is undetermined. The CDR3 totals 15 residues. CDR1 GTSNPN and CDR2 SVGIG come from the germline V gene (reference sequence). V was shortened by 8 bases and J by 1 base, with 17 bases between the two germline ends.

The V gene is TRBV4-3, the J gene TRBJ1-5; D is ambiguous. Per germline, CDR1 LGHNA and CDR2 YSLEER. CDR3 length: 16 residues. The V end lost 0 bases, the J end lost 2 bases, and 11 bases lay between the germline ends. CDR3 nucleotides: TGCGCCAGCAGCCAAGATCGCACTTGGGGCAATCAGCCCCAGCATTTT. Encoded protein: CASSQDRTWGNQPQHF.

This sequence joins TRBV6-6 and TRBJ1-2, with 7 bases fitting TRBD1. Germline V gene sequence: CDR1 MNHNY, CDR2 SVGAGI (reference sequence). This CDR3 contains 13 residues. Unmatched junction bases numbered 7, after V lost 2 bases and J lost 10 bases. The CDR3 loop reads CASSYETGRVYTF. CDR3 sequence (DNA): TGTGCCAGCAGTTACGAGACAGGGCGCGTCTACACCTTC.

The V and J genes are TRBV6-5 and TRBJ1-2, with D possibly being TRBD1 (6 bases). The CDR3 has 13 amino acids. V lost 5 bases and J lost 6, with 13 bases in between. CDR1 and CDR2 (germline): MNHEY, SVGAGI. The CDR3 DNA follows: TGTGCCAGCAGTCTGAACAGGGCAGATGGCTACACCTTC. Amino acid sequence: CASSLNRADGYTF.

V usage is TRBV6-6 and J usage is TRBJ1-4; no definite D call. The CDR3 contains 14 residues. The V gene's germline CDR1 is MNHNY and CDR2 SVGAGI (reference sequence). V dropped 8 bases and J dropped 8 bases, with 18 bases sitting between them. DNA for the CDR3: TGTGCCAGCCGTCACGACCTACAAGGGGAAAAACTGTTTTTT. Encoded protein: CASRHDLQGEKLFF.

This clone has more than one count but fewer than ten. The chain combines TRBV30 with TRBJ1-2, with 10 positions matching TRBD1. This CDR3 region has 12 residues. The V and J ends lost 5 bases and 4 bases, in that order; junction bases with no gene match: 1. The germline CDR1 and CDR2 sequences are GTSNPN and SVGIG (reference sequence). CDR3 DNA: TGTGCCTGGGACAGGGGGCTCTATGGCTACACCTTC. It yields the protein CAWDRGLYGYTF. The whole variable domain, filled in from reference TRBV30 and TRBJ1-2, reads SQTIHQWPATLVQPVGSPLSLECTVEGTSNPNLYWYRQAAGRGLQLLFYSVGIGQISSEVPQNLSASRPQDRQFILSSKKLLLSDSGFYLCAWDRGLYGYTFGSGTRLTVV.

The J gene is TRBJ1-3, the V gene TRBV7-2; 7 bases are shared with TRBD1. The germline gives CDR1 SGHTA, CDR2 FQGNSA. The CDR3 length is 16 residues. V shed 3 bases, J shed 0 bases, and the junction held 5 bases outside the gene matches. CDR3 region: CASSLGTVLSGNTIYF. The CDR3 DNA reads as TGTGCCAGCAGCTTGGGGACAGTCCTCTCTGGAAACACCATATATTTT.

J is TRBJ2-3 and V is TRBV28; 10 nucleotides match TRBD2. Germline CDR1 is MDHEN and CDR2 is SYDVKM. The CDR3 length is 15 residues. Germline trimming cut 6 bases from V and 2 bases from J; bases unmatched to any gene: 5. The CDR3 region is CASSSGLANTDTQYF. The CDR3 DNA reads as TGTGCCAGCAGCTCGGGACTAGCGAACACAGATACGCAGTATTTT.